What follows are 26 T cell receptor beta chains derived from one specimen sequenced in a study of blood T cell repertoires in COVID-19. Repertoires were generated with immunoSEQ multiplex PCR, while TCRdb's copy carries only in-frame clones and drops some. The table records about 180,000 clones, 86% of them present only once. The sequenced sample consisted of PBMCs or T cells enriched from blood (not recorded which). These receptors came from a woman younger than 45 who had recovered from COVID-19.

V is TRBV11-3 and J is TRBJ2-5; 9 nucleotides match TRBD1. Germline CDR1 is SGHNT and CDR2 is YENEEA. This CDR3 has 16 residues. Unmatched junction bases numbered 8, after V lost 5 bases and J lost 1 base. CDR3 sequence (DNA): TGTGCCAGCAGCCCCGGACAGGGGAACATCCAAGAGACCCAGTACTTC. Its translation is CASSPGQGNIQETQYF.

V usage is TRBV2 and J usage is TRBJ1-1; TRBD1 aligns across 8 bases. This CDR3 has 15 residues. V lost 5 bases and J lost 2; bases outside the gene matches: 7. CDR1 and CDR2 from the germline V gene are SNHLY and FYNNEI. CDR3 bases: TGTGCCAGCAGTTCTCAGGGGGCCCCAAACACTGAAGCTTTCTTT. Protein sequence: CASSSQGAPNTEAFF. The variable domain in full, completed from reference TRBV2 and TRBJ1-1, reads EPEVTQTPSHQVTQMGQEVILRCVPISNHLYFYWYRQILGQKVEFLVSFYNNEISEKSEIFDDQFSVERPDGSNFTLKIRSTKLEDSAMYFCASSSQGAPNTEAFFGQGTRLTVV.

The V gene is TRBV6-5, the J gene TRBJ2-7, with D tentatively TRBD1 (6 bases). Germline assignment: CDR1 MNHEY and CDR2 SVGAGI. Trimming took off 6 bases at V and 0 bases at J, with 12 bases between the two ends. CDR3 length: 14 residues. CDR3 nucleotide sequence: TGTGCCAGCAGGGACGGGACACTCTCCTACGAGCAGTACTTC. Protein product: CASRDGTLSYEQYF.

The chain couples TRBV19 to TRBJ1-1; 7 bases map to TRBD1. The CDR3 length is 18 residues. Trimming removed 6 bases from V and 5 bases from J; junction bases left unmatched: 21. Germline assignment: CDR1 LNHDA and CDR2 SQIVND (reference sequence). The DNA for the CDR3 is TGTGCCAGTAGCGCCCTCCAAATAGACAGGGTGGAACGGACTGAAGCTTTCTTT. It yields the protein CASSALQIDRVERTEAFF.

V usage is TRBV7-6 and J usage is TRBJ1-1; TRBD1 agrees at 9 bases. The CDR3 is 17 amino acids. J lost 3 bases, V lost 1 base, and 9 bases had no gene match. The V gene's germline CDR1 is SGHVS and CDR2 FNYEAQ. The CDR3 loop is CASSLVIRQGVDTEAFF. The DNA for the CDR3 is TGTGCCAGCAGCTTAGTTATCCGACAGGGGGTAGACACTGAAGCTTTCTTT.

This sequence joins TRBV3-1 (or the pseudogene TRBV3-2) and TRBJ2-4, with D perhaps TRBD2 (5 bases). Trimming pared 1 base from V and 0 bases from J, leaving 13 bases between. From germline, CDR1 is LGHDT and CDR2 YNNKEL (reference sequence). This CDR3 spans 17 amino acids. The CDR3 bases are TGTGCCAGCAGCCAAGGAAGCGGAAACGTAGCCAAAAACATTCAGTACTTC. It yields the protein CASSQGSGNVAKNIQYF.

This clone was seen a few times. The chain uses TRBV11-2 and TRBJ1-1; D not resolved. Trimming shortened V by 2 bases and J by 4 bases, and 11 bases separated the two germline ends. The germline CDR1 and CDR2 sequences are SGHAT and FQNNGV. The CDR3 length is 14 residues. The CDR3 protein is CASSLYEGLTEAFF. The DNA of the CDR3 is TGTGCCAGCAGCTTATACGAGGGTCTCACTGAAGCTTTCTTT.

The CDR3 region has the DNA TGTGCCAGCAGCCGGGAGGGCCTATACAATGAGCAGTTCTTC. This sequence encodes CASSREGLYNEQFF. J is TRBJ2-1 and V is TRBV11-2; TRBD2 matches at 8 bases. CDR1 SGHAT and CDR2 FQNNGV come from the germline V gene. V gave up 5 bases and J gave up 4 bases; unmatched junction bases: 4. The CDR3 is 14 residues long.

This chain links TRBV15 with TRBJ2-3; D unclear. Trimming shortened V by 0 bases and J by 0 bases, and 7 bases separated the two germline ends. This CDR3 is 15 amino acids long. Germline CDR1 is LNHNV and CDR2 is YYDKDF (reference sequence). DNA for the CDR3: TGTGCCACCAGCAGAGATCGTAAAAGCACAGATACGCAGTATTTT. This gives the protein CATSRDRKSTDTQYF.

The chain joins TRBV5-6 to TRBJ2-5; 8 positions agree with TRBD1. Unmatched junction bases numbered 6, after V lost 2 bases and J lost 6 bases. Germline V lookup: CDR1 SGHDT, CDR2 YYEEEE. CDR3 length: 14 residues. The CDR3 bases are TGTGCCAGCAGCTTCGAGGACAGGGTAAAGACCCAGTACTTC. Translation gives CASSFEDRVKTQYF.

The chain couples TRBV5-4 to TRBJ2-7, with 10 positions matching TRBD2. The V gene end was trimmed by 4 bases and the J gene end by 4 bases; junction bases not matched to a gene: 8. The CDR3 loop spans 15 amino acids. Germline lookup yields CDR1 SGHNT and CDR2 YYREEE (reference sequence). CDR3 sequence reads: CASSSSGTSVYEQYF. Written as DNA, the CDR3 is TGTGCCAGCAGCAGCTCCGGGACTAGCGTATACGAGCAGTACTTC.

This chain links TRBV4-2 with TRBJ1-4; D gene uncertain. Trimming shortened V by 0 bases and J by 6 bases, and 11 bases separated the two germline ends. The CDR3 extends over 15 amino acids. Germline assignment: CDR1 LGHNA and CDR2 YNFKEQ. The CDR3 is CASSQEVSGYEKLFF. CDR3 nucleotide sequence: TGTGCCAGCAGCCAAGAAGTATCGGGTTATGAAAAACTGTTTTTT.

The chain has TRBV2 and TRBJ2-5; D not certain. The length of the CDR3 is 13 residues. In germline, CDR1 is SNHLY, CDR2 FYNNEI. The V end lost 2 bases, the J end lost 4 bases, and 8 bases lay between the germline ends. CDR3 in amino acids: CASSESWRETQYF. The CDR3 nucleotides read TGTGCCAGCAGTGAAAGTTGGAGAGAGACCCAGTACTTC.

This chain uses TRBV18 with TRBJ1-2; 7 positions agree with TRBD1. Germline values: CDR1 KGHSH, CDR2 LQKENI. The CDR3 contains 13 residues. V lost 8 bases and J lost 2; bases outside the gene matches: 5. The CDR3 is CASTLGQNYGYTF. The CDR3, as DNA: TGTGCCAGCACCCTGGGACAGAACTATGGCTACACCTTC.

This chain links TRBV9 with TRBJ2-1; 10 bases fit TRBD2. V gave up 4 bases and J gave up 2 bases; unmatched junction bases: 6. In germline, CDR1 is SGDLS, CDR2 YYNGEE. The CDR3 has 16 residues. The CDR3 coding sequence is TGTGCCAGCAGCCGGGTAGCGGGAGGCGCCTACAATGAGCAGTTCTTC. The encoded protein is CASSRVAGGAYNEQFF. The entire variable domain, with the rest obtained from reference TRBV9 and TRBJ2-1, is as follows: DSGVTQTPKHLITATGQRVTLRCSPRSGDLSVYWYQQSLDQGLQFLIQYYNGEERAKGNILERFSAQQFPDLHSELNLSSLELGDSALYFCASSRVAGGAYNEQFFGPGTRLTVL.

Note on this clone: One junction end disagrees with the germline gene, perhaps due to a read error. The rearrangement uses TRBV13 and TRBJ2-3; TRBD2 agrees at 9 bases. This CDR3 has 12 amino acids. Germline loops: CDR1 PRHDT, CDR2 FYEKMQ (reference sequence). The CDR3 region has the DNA TGTGCCAGCAGCCTAAGACTAGCGGCGAAGGACTTT. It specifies CASSLRLAAKDF.

CDR3 in DNA: TGTGCCAGCAGTGCGATCAGGTACGAGCAGTACTTC. This codes for CASSAIRYEQYF. This chain uses TRBV2 with TRBJ2-7; D uncertain. V was clipped by 4 bases and J by 4 bases, with 8 bases between them. Germline V gene data show CDR1 as SNHLY and CDR2 as FYNNEI. The CDR3 contains 12 residues.

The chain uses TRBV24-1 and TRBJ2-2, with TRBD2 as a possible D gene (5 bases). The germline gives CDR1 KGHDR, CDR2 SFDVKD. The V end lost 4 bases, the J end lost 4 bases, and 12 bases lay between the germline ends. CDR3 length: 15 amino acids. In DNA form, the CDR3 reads TGTGCCACCAGTGACCGGAAAACTAGCACCGGGGAGCTGTTTTTT. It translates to CATSDRKTSTGELFF.

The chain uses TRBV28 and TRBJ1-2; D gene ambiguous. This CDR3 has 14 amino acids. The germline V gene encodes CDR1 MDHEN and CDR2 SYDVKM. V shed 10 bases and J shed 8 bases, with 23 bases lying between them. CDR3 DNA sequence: TGTGCCACTCTAGCCGACTTAACTCGTGGCGGCTACACCTTC. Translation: CATLADLTRGGYTF.

CDR3 loop: CASSESRGSGANVLTF. In DNA, the CDR3 is TGTGCCAGCAGTGAATCTAGGGGCTCTGGGGCCAACGTCCTGACTTTC. The J gene is TRBJ2-6, the V gene TRBV6-4; a possible D gene is TRBD1 (5 bases). This CDR3 is built from 16 residues. In germline, CDR1 is MRHNA, CDR2 SNTAGT. V was shortened by 3 bases and J by 0 bases, with 9 bases between the two germline ends.

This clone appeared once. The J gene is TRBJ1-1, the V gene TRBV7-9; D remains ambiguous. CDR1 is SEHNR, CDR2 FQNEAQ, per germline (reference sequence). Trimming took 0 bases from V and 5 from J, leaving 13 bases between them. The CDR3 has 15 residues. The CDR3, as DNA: TGTGCCAGCAGCTTAGCGGAGGCGTTAAGAACTGAAGCTTTCTTT. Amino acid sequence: CASSLAEALRTEAFF.

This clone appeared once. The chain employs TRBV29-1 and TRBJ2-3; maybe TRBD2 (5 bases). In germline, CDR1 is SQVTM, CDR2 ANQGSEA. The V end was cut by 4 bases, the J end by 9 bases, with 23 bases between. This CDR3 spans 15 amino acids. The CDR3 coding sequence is TGCAGCGTTGTCTGGGATGGTAGCGCTGGGGAGACGCAGTATTTT. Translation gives CSVVWDGSAGETQYF.

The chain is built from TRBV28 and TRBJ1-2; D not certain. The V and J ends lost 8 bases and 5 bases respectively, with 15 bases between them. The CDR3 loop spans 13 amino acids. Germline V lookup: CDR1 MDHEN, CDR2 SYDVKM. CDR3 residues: CASGLSRGYGYTF. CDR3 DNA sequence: TGTGCCAGCGGCCTATCAAGAGGGTATGGCTACACCTTC.

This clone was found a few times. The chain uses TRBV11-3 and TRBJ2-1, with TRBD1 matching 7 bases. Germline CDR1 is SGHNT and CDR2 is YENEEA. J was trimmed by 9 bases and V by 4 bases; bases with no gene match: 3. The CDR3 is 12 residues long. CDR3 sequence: CASSSGQLEQFF. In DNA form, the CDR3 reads TGTGCCAGCAGCTCGGGACAGCTTGAGCAGTTCTTC.

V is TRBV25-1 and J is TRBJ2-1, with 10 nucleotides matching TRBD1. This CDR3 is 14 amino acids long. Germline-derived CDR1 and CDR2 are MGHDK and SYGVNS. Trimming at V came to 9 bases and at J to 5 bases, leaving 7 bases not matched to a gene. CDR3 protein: CASRGTGEHNEQFF. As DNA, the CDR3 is TGTGCCAGTCGCGGGACAGGGGAACACAATGAGCAGTTCTTC.

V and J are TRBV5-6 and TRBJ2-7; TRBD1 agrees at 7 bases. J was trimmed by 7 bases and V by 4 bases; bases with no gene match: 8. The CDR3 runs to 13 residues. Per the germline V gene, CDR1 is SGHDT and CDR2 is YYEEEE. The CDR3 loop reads CASSPGTAFEQYF. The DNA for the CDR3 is TGTGCCAGCAGCCCGGGGACAGCCTTTGAGCAGTACTTC.